This record covers a single T cell receptor beta chain. This sample was included in a study of T cell responses to AZD1222 COVID-19 vaccine. The CDR3 has 16 residues. V dropped 2 bases and J dropped 0; count of bases not matched to a gene: 3. Germline assignment: CDR1 LGHNA and CDR2 YNFKEQ. Using immunoSEQ multiplex PCR, the repertoire was profiled, and TCRdb retains in-frame clones only, with some absent. This table holds about 120,000 clones, 90% found once. The chain is built from TRBV4-2 and TRBJ2-3; the match to TRBD2 covers 9 bases. The TCR sequence derives from an adult in good health. The material was peripheral blood, obtained on day 0 of MenACWY control vaccination. The CDR3 DNA follows: TGTGCCAGCAGCCAACAGCGGGGGGCCAGCACAGATACGCAGTATTTT. Residues: CASSQQRGASTDTQYF.